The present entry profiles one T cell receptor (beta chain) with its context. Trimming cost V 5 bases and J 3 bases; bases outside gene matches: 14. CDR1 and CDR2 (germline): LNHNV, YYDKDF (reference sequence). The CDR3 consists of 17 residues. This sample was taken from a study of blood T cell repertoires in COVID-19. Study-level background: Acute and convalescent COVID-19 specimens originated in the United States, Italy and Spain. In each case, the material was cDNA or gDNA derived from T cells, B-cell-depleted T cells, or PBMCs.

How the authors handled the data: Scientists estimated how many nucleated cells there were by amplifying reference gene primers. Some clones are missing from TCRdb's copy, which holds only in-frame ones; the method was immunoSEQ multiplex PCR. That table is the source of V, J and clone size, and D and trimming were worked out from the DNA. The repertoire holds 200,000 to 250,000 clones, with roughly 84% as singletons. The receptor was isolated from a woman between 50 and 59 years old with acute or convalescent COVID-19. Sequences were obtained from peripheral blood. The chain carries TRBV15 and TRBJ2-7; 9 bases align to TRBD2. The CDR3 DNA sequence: TGTGCCACCAGCCCACTGTGGGGCGCGGGGGGGAACTACGAGCAGTACTTC. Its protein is CATSPLWGAGGNYEQYF.